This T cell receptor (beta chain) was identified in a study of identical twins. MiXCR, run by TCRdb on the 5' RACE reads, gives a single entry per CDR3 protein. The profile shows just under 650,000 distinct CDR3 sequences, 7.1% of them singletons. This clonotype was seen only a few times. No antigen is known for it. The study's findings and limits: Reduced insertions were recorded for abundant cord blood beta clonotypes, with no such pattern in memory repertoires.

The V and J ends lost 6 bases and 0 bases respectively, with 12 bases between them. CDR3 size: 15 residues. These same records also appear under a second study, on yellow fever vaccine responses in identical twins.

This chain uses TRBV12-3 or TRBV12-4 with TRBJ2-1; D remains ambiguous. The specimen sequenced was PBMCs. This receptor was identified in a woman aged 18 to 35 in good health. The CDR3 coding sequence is TGTGCCAGCAGCCCTATACCCCTCTCCTACAATGAGCAGTTCTTC. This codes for CASSPIPLSYNEQFF.